The present entry profiles one T cell receptor beta chain with its context. The data derive from a study of T cells after yellow fever vaccination. The CDR3 is made up of 14 amino acids. TCRdb reprocessed the 5' RACE reads with MiXCR, giving one entry per CDR3 protein. The sample contains around 140,000 distinct CDR3 sequences, less than 8.5% of which appear only once. This specimen was CD4+ T cells sorted from PBMCs, taken 10 days after the yellow fever booster vaccination. The J gene is TRBJ1-2, the V gene TRBV21-1. TRBV21-1 is a known pseudogene. The clonotype originates from a man aged 25 to 40 who received the YFV17D yellow fever vaccine. The CDR3 spells CASSNAPGGPGYTF. CDR3 sequence (DNA): TGTGCCAGCAGCAACGCTCCTGGTGGTCCTGGCTACACCTTC.